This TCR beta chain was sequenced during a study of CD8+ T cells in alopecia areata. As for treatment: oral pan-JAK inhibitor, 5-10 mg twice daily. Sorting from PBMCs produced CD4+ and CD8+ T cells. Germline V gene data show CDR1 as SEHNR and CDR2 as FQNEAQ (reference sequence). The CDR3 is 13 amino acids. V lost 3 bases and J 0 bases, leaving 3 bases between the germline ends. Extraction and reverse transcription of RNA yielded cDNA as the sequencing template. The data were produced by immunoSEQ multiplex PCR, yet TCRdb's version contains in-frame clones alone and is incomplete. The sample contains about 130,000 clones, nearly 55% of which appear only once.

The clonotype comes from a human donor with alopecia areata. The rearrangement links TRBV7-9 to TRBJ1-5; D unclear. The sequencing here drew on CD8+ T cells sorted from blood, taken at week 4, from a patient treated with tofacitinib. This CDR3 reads CASSFDSNQPQHF. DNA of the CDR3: TGTGCCAGCAGCTTCGATAGCAATCAGCCCCAGCATTTT.